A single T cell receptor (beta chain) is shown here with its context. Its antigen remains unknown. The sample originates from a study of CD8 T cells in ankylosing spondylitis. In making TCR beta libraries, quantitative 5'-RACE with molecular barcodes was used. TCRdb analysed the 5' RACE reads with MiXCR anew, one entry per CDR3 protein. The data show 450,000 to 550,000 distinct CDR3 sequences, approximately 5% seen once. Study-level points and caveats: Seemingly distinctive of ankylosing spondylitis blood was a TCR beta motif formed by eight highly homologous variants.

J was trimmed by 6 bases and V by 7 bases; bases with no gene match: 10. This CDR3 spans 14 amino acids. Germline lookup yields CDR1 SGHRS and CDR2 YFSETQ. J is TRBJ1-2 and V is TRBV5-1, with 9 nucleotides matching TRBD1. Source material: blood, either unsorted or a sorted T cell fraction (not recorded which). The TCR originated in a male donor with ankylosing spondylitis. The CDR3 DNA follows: TGCGCCAGCGGCCTGGGACAGGGACTTAATGGCTACACCTTC. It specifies CASGLGQGLNGYTF.